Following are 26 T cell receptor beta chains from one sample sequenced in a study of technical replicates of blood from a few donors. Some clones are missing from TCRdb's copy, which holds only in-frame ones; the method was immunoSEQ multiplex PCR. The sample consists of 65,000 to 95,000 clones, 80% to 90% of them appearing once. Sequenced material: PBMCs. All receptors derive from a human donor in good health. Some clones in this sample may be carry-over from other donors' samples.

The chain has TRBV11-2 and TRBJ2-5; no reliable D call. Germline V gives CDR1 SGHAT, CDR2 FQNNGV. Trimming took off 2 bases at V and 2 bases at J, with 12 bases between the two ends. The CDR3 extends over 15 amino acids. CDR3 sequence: CASSLRERFQETQYF. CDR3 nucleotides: TGTGCCAGCAGCTTACGCGAGAGGTTTCAAGAGACCCAGTACTTC.

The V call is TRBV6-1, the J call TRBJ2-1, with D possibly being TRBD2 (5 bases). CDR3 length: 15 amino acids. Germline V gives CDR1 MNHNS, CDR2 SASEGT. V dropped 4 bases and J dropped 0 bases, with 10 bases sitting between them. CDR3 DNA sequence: TGTGCCAGCAGTGCGGCTGGGAGCTCCTACAATGAGCAGTTCTTC. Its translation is CASSAAGSSYNEQFF.

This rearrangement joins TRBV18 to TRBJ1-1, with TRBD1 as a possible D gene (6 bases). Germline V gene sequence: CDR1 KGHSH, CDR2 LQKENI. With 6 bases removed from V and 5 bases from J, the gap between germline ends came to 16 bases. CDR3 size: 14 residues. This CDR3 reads CASSLGQLRTEAFF. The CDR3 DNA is TGTGCCAGCTCGCTTGGACAGCTTCGGACTGAAGCTTTCTTT.

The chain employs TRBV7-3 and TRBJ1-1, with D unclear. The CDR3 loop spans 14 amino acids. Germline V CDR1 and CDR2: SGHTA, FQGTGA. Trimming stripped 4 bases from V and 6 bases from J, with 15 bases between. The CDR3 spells CASSSSRGGSEAFF. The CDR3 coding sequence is TGTGCCAGCAGCTCCTCCCGGGGAGGGTCTGAAGCTTTCTTT.

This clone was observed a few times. In nucleotides, the CDR3 is TGCGCCAGCAGCCCTACCTCCGCAACCGGGGAGCTGTTTTTT. Translated, it gives CASSPTSATGELFF. The rearrangement links TRBV5-1 to TRBJ2-2; D gene ambiguous. Trimming took off 4 bases at V and 5 bases at J, with 12 bases between the two ends. CDR1 SGHRS and CDR2 YFSETQ come from the germline V gene. CDR3 length: 14 residues.

CDR3 DNA: TGTGCCAGCAGCCCAACCGGACTAGAAAGCACAGATACGCAGTATTTT. Translating gives CASSPTGLESTDTQYF. The gene calls are TRBV4-2 and TRBJ2-3, with TRBD2 matching 7 bases. The CDR3 extends over 16 amino acids. V was clipped by 4 bases and J by 0 bases; unmatched bases: 7. The germline V gene encodes CDR1 LGHNA and CDR2 YNFKEQ.

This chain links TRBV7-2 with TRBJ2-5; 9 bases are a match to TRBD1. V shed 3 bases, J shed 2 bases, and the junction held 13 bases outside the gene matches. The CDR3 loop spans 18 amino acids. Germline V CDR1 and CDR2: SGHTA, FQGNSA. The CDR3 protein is CASSFPRDRESRQETQYF. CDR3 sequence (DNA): TGTGCCAGCAGCTTCCCCCGGGACAGGGAATCTAGGCAAGAGACCCAGTACTTC.

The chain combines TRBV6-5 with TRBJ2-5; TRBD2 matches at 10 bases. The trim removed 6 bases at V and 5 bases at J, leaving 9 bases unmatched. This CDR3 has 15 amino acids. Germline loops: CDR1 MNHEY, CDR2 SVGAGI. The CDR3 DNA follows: TGTGCCAGCAGCGCGCCCGGACTAGCGGAGGAGACCCAGTACTTC. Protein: CASSAPGLAEETQYF.

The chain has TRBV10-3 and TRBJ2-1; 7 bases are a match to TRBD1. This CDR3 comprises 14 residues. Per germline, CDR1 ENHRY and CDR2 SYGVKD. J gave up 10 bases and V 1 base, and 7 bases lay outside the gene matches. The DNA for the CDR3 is TGTGCCATCAGTGAGTTAGAGGACAGGCCAGAGCAGTTCTTC. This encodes CAISELEDRPEQFF.

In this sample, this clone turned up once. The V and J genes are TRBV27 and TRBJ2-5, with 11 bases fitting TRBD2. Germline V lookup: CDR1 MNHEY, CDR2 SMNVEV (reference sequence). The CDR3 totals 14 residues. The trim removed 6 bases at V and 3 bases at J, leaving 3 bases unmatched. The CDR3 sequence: CASSFSGREETQYF. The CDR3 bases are TGTGCCAGCAGCTTTAGCGGGAGGGAAGAGACCCAGTACTTC.

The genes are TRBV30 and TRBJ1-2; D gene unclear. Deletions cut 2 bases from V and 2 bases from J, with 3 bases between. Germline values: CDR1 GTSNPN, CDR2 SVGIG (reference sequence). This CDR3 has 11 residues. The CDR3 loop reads CAWSQNYGYTF. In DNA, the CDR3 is TGTGCCTGGAGTCAGAACTATGGCTACACCTTC. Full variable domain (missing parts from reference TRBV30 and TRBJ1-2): SQTIHQWPATLVQPVGSPLSLECTVEGTSNPNLYWYRQAAGRGLQLLFYSVGIGQISSEVPQNLSASRPQDRQFILSSKKLLLSDSGFYLCAWSQNYGYTFGSGTRLTVV.

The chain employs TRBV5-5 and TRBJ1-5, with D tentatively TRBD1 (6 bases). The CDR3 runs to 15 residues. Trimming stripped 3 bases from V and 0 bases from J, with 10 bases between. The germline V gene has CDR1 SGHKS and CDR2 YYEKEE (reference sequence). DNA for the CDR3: TGTGCCAGCAGCTATACAGGGAATAGCAATCAGCCCCAGCATTTT. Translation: CASSYTGNSNQPQHF.

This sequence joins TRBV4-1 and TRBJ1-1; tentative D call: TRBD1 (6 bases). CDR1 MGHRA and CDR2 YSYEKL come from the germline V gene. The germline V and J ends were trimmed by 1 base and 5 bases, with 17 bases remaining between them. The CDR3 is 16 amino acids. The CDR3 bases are TGCGCCAGCAGCCAAGGGAGGCGGGGGCGGTGGACTGAAGCTTTCTTT. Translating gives CASSQGRRGRWTEAFF.

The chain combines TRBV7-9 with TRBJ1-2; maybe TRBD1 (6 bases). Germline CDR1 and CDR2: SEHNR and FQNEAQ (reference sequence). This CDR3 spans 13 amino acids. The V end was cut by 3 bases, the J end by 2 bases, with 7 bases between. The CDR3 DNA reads TGTGCCAGCAGCTTCACAGGGAACTATGGCTACACCTTC. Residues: CASSFTGNYGYTF.

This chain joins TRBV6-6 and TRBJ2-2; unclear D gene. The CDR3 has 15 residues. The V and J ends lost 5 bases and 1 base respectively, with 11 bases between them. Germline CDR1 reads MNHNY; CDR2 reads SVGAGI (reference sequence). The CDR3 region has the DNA TGTGCCAGCAGTGCCGATTACAGGAACACCGGGGAGCTGTTTTTT. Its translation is CASSADYRNTGELFF.

CDR3: CASSPTTSGRPEQFF. The CDR3 DNA follows: TGTGCCAGCAGCCCCACGACTAGCGGGAGGCCTGAGCAGTTCTTC. J is TRBJ2-1 and V is TRBV6-5; TRBD2 agrees at 13 bases. The CDR3 contains 15 residues. J was trimmed by 9 bases and V by 6 bases; bases with no gene match: 8. Germline values: CDR1 MNHEY, CDR2 SVGAGI.

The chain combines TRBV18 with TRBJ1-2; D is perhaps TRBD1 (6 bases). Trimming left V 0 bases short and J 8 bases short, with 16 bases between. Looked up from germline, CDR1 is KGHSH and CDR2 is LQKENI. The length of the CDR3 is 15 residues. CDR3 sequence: CASSPPSQAQGGYTF. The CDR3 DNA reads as TGTGCCAGCTCACCACCTTCCCAGGCCCAGGGGGGCTACACCTTC. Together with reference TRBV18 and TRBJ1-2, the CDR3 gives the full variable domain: NAGVMQNPRHLVRRRGQEARLRCSPMKGHSHVYWYRQLPEEGLKFMVYLQKENIIDESGMPKERFSAEFPKEGPSILRIQQVVRGDSAAYFCASSPPSQAQGGYTFGSGTRLTVV.

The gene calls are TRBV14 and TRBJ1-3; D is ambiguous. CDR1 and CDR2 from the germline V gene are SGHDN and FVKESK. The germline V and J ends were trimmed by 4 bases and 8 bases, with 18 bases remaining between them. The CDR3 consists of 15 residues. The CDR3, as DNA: TGTGCCAGCAGCCGCGCCGGGGTGAAGGGAGACACCATATATTTT. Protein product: CASSRAGVKGDTIYF.

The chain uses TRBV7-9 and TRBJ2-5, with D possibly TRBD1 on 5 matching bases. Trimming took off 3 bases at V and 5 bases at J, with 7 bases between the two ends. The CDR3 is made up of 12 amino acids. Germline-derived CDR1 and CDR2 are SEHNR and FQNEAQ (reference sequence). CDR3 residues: CASSFTGETQYF. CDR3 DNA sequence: TGTGCCAGCAGCTTCACAGGCGAGACCCAGTACTTC.

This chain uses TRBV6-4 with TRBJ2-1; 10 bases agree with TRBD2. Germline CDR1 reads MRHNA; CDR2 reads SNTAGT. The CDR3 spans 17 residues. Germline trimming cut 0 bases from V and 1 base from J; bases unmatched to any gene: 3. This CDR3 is CASSDSASGSSYNEQFF. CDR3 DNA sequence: TGTGCCAGCAGTGACTCGGCTAGCGGGAGTTCCTACAATGAGCAGTTCTTC.

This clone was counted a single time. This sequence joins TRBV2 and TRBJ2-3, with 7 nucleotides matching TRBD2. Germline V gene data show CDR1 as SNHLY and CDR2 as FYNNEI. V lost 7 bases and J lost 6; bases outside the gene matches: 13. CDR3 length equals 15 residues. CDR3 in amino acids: CASTPAGGRKDTQYF. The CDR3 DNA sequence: TGTGCCAGCACCCCTGCCGGCGGGAGAAAGGATACGCAGTATTTT. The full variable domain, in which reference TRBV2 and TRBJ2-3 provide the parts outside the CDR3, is EPEVTQTPSHQVTQMGQEVILRCVPISNHLYFYWYRQILGQKVEFLVSFYNNEISEKSEIFDDQFSVERPDGSNFTLKIRSTKLEDSAMYFCASTPAGGRKDTQYFGPGTRLTVL.

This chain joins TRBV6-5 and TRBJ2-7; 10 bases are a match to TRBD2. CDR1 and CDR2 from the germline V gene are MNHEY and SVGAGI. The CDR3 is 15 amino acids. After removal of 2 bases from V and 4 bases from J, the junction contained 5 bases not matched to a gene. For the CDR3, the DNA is TGTGCCAGCAGTTACCGGGGACTAGCGATTTACGAGCAGTACTTC. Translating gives CASSYRGLAIYEQYF.

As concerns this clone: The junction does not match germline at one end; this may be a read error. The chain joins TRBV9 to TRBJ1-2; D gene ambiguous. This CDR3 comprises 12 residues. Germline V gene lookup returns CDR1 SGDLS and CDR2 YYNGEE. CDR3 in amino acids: CASSVDEGGYAF. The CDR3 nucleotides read TGTGCCAGCAGCGTAGACGAAGGCGGCTACGCCTTC.

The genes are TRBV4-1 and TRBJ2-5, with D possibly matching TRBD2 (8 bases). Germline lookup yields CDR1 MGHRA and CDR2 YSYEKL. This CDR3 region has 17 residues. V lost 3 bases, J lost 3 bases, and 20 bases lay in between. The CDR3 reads CASSHPGGGRGKETQYF. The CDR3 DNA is TGCGCCAGCAGCCATCCCGGGGGGGGCAGGGGGAAAGAGACCCAGTACTTC.

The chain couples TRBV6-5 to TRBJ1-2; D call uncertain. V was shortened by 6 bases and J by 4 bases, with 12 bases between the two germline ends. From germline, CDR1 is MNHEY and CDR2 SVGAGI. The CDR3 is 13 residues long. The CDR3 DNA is TGTGCCAGCAGGTCTCCCCCCCTCTATGGCTACACCTTC. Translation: CASRSPPLYGYTF.

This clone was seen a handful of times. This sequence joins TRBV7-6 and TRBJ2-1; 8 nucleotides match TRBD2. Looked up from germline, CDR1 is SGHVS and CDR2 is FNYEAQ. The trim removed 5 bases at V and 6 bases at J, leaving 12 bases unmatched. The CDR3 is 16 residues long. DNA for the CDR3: TGTGCCAGCAGCCTTACCTCCCGGACTAGCTCCAATGAGCAGTTCTTC. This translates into CASSLTSRTSSNEQFF.